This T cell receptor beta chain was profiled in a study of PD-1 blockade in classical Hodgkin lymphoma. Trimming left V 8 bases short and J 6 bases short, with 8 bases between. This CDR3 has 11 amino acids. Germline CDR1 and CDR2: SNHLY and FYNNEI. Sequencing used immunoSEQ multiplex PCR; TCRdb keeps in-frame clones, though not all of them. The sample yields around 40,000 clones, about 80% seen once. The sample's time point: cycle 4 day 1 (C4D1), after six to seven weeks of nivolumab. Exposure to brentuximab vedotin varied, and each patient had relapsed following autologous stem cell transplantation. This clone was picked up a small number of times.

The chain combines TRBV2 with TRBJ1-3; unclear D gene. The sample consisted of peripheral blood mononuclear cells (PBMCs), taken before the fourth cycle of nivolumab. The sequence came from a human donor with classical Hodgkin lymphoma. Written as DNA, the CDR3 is TGTGCCAGCGGCTCAATAAACACCATATATTTT. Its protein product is CASGSINTIYF.